The rows below give T cell receptor beta chains drawn from one sample of a study of cytomegalovirus exposure and HLA in healthy donors. The method was immunoSEQ multiplex PCR; TCRdb's version includes in-frame clones alone and lacks a portion of them. Its table records 100,000 to 150,000 clones. Sequenced: PBMCs. These receptors all come from a woman aged 40 to 50 in good health and CMV-seronegative. Both conserved end residues are part of each CDR3. The order of the fields is CDR3 length, V gene, D gene, J gene, CDR3 protein, CDR3 DNA. A D gene is named only where the DNA matches it firmly.

CDR3 length: 13; V gene: TRBV5-6; D gene: NA; J gene: TRBJ1-1; CDR3 protein: CASSDSLTREAFF; CDR3 DNA: TGTGCCAGCAGCGACAGCCTGACACGAGAAGCTTTCTTT
CDR3 length: 15; V gene: TRBV4-3; D gene: NA; J gene: TRBJ1-1; CDR3 protein: CASSQGTRPNTEAFF; CDR3 DNA: TGCGCCAGCAGCCAAGGGACAAGACCGAACACTGAAGCTTTCTTT
CDR3 length: 16; V gene: TRBV4-3; D gene: TRBD1; J gene: TRBJ1-5; CDR3 protein: CASSQDTGAGYQPQHF; CDR3 DNA: TGCGCCAGCAGCCAAGATACAGGGGCTGGGTATCAGCCCCAGCATTTT
CDR3 length: 14; V gene: TRBV4-1; D gene: TRBD1; J gene: TRBJ2-7; CDR3 protein: CASSQSTGSYEQYF; CDR3 DNA: TGCGCCAGCAGCCAATCGACAGGGAGCTACGAGCAGTACTTC
CDR3 length: 12; V gene: TRBV18; D gene: NA; J gene: TRBJ2-3; CDR3 protein: CASSPAKDTQYF; CDR3 DNA: TGTGCCAGCTCACCTGCGAAAGATACGCAGTATTTT
CDR3 length: 17; V gene: TRBV15; D gene: NA; J gene: TRBJ1-5; CDR3 protein: CATSPGGAQGSNQPQHF; CDR3 DNA: TGTGCCACCAGCCCCGGAGGGGCCCAAGGGAGCAATCAGCCCCAGCATTTT
CDR3 length: 13; V gene: TRBV7-9; D gene: NA; J gene: TRBJ1-1; CDR3 protein: CASSSGGSTEAFF; CDR3 DNA: TGTGCCAGCAGCTCCGGAGGTAGCACTGAAGCTTTCTTT
CDR3 length: 14; V gene: TRBV4-1; D gene: NA; J gene: TRBJ1-2; CDR3 protein: CASSLMGGDHGYTF; CDR3 DNA: TGCGCCAGCAGCCTCATGGGAGGAGATCATGGCTACACCTTC
CDR3 length: 14; V gene: TRBV18; D gene: NA; J gene: TRBJ1-1; CDR3 protein: CASSPDARVVEAFF; CDR3 DNA: TGTGCCAGCTCACCAGATGCCAGGGTCGTTGAAGCTTTCTTT
CDR3 length: 14; V gene: TRBV27; D gene: NA; J gene: TRBJ2-7; CDR3 protein: CASSLGPGAREQYF; CDR3 DNA: TGTGCCAGCAGTCTGGGACCGGGAGCTAGAGAGCAGTACTTC
CDR3 length: 19; V gene: TRBV18; D gene: NA; J gene: TRBJ1-1; CDR3 protein: CASSPPDDRLFQLNTEAFF; CDR3 DNA: TGTGCCAGCTCACCACCGGACGACAGGCTGTTTCAATTGAACACTGAAGCTTTCTTT
CDR3 length: 14; V gene: TRBV6-1; D gene: TRBD1; J gene: TRBJ1-2; CDR3 protein: CASSEVDRGLGYTF; CDR3 DNA: TGTGCCAGCAGTGAGGTGGACAGGGGGCTAGGCTACACCTTC
CDR3 length: 14; V gene: TRBV27; D gene: TRBD1; J gene: TRBJ2-7; CDR3 protein: CASSLTGSSYEQYF; CDR3 DNA: TGTGCCAGCAGTTTGACAGGGAGCTCCTACGAGCAGTACTTC
CDR3 length: 14; V gene: TRBV7-2; D gene: TRBD1; J gene: TRBJ2-5; CDR3 protein: CASSSDRGRETQYF; CDR3 DNA: TGTGCCAGCAGCTCGGACAGGGGGCGGGAGACCCAGTACTTC
CDR3 length: 13; V gene: TRBV7-3; D gene: NA; J gene: TRBJ1-1; CDR3 protein: CASSLERGTEAFF; CDR3 DNA: TGTGCCAGCAGCTTAGAAAGGGGTACTGAAGCTTTCTTT
CDR3 length: 12; V gene: TRBV14; D gene: NA; J gene: TRBJ1-2; CDR3 protein: CASSQSRFGYTF; CDR3 DNA: TGTGCCAGCAGCCAAAGCCGGTTCGGCTACACCTTC
CDR3 length: 17; V gene: TRBV7-2; D gene: NA; J gene: TRBJ1-1; CDR3 protein: CASSLVGGLGVNTEAFF; CDR3 DNA: TGTGCCAGCAGCTTGGTTGGAGGGCTCGGGGTGAACACTGAAGCTTTCTTT
CDR3 length: 16; V gene: TRBV25-1; D gene: NA; J gene: TRBJ2-5; CDR3 protein: CASSEFHGGRMETQYF; CDR3 DNA: TGTGCCAGCAGTGAATTTCACGGGGGGCGCATGGAGACCCAGTACTTC
CDR3 length: 15; V gene: TRBV19; D gene: TRBD2; J gene: TRBJ2-3; CDR3 protein: CASSPSGRGGDTQYF; CDR3 DNA: TGTGCCAGTTCCCCCAGCGGGAGGGGCGGGGATACGCAGTATTTT
CDR3 length: 12; V gene: TRBV6-5; D gene: NA; J gene: TRBJ1-2; CDR3 protein: CASSRLGLGYTF; CDR3 DNA: TGTGCCAGCAGCCGGTTGGGCTTGGGCTACACCTTC
CDR3 length: 15; V gene: TRBV9; D gene: TRBD1; J gene: TRBJ1-1; CDR3 protein: CASSSRGQGMTEAFF; CDR3 DNA: TGTGCCAGCAGTTCTAGGGGACAGGGGATGACTGAAGCTTTCTTT
CDR3 length: 12; V gene: TRBV6-1; D gene: NA; J gene: TRBJ1-1; CDR3 protein: CASRTGNTEAFF; CDR3 DNA: TGTGCCAGCAGGACGGGGAACACTGAAGCTTTCTTT
CDR3 length: 15; V gene: TRBV6-1; D gene: TRBD2; J gene: TRBJ2-5; CDR3 protein: CASIRSGGGQETQYF; CDR3 DNA: TGTGCCAGCATCCGGAGCGGGGGGGGCCAAGAGACCCAGTACTTC
CDR3 length: 12; V gene: TRBV10-3; D gene: NA; J gene: TRBJ2-3; CDR3 protein: CAISVEEDTQYF; CDR3 DNA: TGTGCCATCAGTGTGGAGGAGGATACGCAGTATTTT
CDR3 length: 17; V gene: TRBV7-3; D gene: TRBD2; J gene: TRBJ2-1; CDR3 protein: CASSLTKIAGGRNEQFF; CDR3 DNA: TGTGCCAGCAGCTTAACGAAGATAGCGGGGGGGCGGAATGAGCAGTTCTTC
CDR3 length: 14; V gene: TRBV29-1; D gene: TRBD1; J gene: TRBJ2-1; CDR3 protein: CSDRGLRSYNEQFF; CDR3 DNA: TGCAGTGACAGGGGCTTGAGATCCTACAATGAGCAGTTCTTC
CDR3 length: 14; V gene: TRBV6-6; D gene: TRBD2; J gene: TRBJ2-2; CDR3 protein: CASIASGGTGELFF; CDR3 DNA: TGTGCCAGCATAGCTAGCGGGGGTACCGGGGAGCTGTTTTTT
CDR3 length: 13; V gene: TRBV19; D gene: NA; J gene: TRBJ1-2; CDR3 protein: CASSSLEGHGYTF; CDR3 DNA: TGTGCCAGTAGTTCTCTGGAGGGCCATGGCTACACCTTC
CDR3 length: 14; V gene: TRBV9; D gene: NA; J gene: TRBJ2-5; CDR3 protein: CASSGSGIQETQYF; CDR3 DNA: TGTGCCAGCAGCGGATCCGGGATCCAAGAGACCCAGTACTTC
CDR3 length: 15; V gene: TRBV5-4; D gene: TRBD1; J gene: TRBJ1-2; CDR3 protein: CASSLARQGGYGYTF; CDR3 DNA: TGTGCCAGCAGCTTGGCGCGACAGGGTGGATATGGCTACACCTTC
CDR3 length: 13; V gene: TRBV27; D gene: TRBD2; J gene: TRBJ2-7; CDR3 protein: CASSLTPSGEQYF; CDR3 DNA: TGTGCCAGCAGTTTAACCCCTAGCGGCGAGCAGTACTTC
CDR3 length: 15; V gene: TRBV13; D gene: TRBD2; J gene: TRBJ2-3; CDR3 protein: CASSLYRGGADTQYF; CDR3 DNA: TGTGCCAGCAGCTTATACCGGGGGGGCGCAGATACGCAGTATTTT
CDR3 length: 15; V gene: TRBV4-2; D gene: TRBD1; J gene: TRBJ1-4; CDR3 protein: CASSQDRQGSEKLFF; CDR3 DNA: TGTGCCAGCAGCCAAGACCGACAGGGCAGTGAAAAACTGTTTTTT
CDR3 length: 16; V gene: TRBV7-9; D gene: TRBD2; J gene: TRBJ2-3; CDR3 protein: CASSLGGGGYTDTQYF; CDR3 DNA: TGTGCCAGCAGCTTAGGTGGCGGGGGGTACACAGATACGCAGTATTTT
CDR3 length: 16; V gene: TRBV6-5; D gene: NA; J gene: TRBJ2-6; CDR3 protein: CASSYILGRGANVLTF; CDR3 DNA: TGTGCCAGCAGTTACATCCTGGGGCGGGGGGCCAACGTCCTGACTTTC
CDR3 length: 16; V gene: TRBV10-3; D gene: TRBD2; J gene: TRBJ2-2; CDR3 protein: CAIKLAGGLNTGELFF; CDR3 DNA: TGTGCCATCAAACTAGCGGGGGGCTTAAACACCGGGGAGCTGTTTTTT
CDR3 length: 15; V gene: TRBV7-9; D gene: NA; J gene: TRBJ1-1; CDR3 protein: CASSRQVGRDTEAFF; CDR3 DNA: TGTGCCAGCAGTCGACAAGTAGGAAGAGACACTGAAGCTTTCTTT
CDR3 length: 15; V gene: TRBV6-5; D gene: NA; J gene: TRBJ2-1; CDR3 protein: CASRQGVGSYNEQFF; CDR3 DNA: TGTGCCAGCCGCCAAGGGGTCGGGTCCTACAATGAGCAGTTCTTC
CDR3 length: 14; V gene: TRBV28; D gene: NA; J gene: TRBJ2-3; CDR3 protein: CASSELADLVTQYF; CDR3 DNA: TGTGCCAGCAGCGAACTAGCTGATCTCGTCACGCAGTATTTT
CDR3 length: 15; V gene: TRBV6-4; D gene: NA; J gene: TRBJ2-6; CDR3 protein: CASSDSASGANVLTF; CDR3 DNA: TGTGCCAGCAGTGACTCGGCCTCTGGGGCCAACGTCCTGACTTTC
CDR3 length: 14; V gene: TRBV5-5; D gene: NA; J gene: TRBJ1-4; CDR3 protein: CASSSLSGNEKLFF; CDR3 DNA: TGTGCCAGCAGCTCCCTCTCCGGTAATGAAAAACTGTTTTTT
CDR3 length: 13; V gene: TRBV5-1; D gene: TRBD1; J gene: TRBJ1-2; CDR3 protein: CASSRDRVFGYTF; CDR3 DNA: TGCGCCAGCAGCCGGGACAGGGTGTTTGGCTACACCTTC
CDR3 length: 11; V gene: TRBV25-1; D gene: NA; J gene: TRBJ1-2; CDR3 protein: CASSANYGYTF; CDR3 DNA: TGTGCCAGCAGTGCAAACTATGGCTACACCTTC
CDR3 length: 16; V gene: TRBV10-3; D gene: TRBD1; J gene: TRBJ2-2; CDR3 protein: CAISEFQGVDTGELFF; CDR3 DNA: TGTGCCATCAGTGAGTTTCAGGGGGTTGACACCGGGGAGCTGTTTTTT
CDR3 length: 19; V gene: TRBV5-1; D gene: TRBD1; J gene: TRBJ1-6; CDR3 protein: CASSYGTGGSVSYNSPLHF; CDR3 DNA: TGCGCCAGCAGCTATGGGACAGGGGGTTCAGTCTCCTATAATTCACCCCTCCACTTT
CDR3 length: 14; V gene: TRBV10-3; D gene: TRBD2; J gene: TRBJ2-3; CDR3 protein: CAIKISGRADTQYF; CDR3 DNA: TGTGCCATCAAGATTAGCGGGAGAGCAGATACGCAGTATTTT
CDR3 length: 13; V gene: TRBV7-9; D gene: TRBD1; J gene: TRBJ1-1; CDR3 protein: CASSTRDRDEAFF; CDR3 DNA: TGTGCCAGCAGCACCCGGGACAGGGATGAAGCTTTCTTT
CDR3 length: 14; V gene: TRBV4-2; D gene: TRBD1; J gene: TRBJ1-1; CDR3 protein: CASSQTTGVGEAFF; CDR3 DNA: TGTGCCAGCAGCCAAACTACAGGGGTGGGTGAAGCTTTCTTT
CDR3 length: 11; V gene: TRBV6-6; D gene: NA; J gene: TRBJ2-7; CDR3 protein: CASNSAYEQYF; CDR3 DNA: TGTGCCAGCAATTCCGCCTACGAGCAGTACTTC
CDR3 length: 14; V gene: TRBV7-9; D gene: NA; J gene: TRBJ2-7; CDR3 protein: CASSLLHGSYEQYF; CDR3 DNA: TGTGCCAGCAGCTTATTGCACGGCTCCTACGAGCAGTACTTC
CDR3 length: 14; V gene: TRBV25-1; D gene: NA; J gene: TRBJ2-3; CDR3 protein: CASSKAGSTDTQYF; CDR3 DNA: TGTGCCAGCAGTAAAGCGGGCAGCACAGATACGCAGTATTTT
CDR3 length: 15; V gene: TRBV6-6; D gene: TRBD1; J gene: TRBJ1-2; CDR3 protein: CASSRPGQANYGYTF; CDR3 DNA: TGTGCCAGCAGTAGACCGGGACAGGCGAACTATGGCTACACCTTC
CDR3 length: 17; V gene: TRBV28; D gene: NA; J gene: TRBJ1-3; CDR3 protein: CASSPILGRSSGNTIYF; CDR3 DNA: TGTGCCAGCAGTCCCATCCTCGGGAGGAGCTCTGGAAACACCATATATTTT
CDR3 length: 14; V gene: TRBV10-2; D gene: NA; J gene: TRBJ1-3; CDR3 protein: CASSDRRPGDTIYF; CDR3 DNA: TGCGCCAGCAGTGATAGGAGGCCCGGAGACACCATATATTTT
CDR3 length: 18; V gene: TRBV4-1; D gene: NA; J gene: TRBJ1-1; CDR3 protein: CASSQDRGAGEMWTEAFF; CDR3 DNA: TGCGCCAGCAGCCAAGATCGGGGGGCAGGTGAAATGTGGACTGAAGCTTTCTTT
CDR3 length: 14; V gene: TRBV10-3; D gene: TRBD1; J gene: TRBJ1-2; CDR3 protein: CAISETDRKDGYTF; CDR3 DNA: TGTGCCATCAGTGAGACGGACAGGAAGGATGGCTACACCTTC
CDR3 length: 12; V gene: TRBV4-2; D gene: NA; J gene: TRBJ1-2; CDR3 protein: CASSQGLLGYTF; CDR3 DNA: TGTGCCAGCAGCCAAGGCCTACTTGGCTACACCTTC